This is a list of T cell receptor beta chains from one sample in a study of identical twins. TCRdb reprocessed the 5' RACE reads with MiXCR, giving one entry per CDR3 protein. This sample has approximately 210,000 distinct CDR3 sequences; roughly 15% occur once, and the top ten carry 40%. The sample was also linked to a second study, of T cells expressing NK-cell markers.

Material: CD8+ T cells sorted from blood. The source of these receptors is a woman between 18 and 29 years old in good health. CDR3s leave out the opening cysteine and the closing phenylalanine or tryptophan.

V	J	CDR3
TRBV6-5	TRBJ2-3	ASSYSTGQRDTQY
TRBV6-5	TRBJ2-7	ASSYPGGDYEQY
TRBV29-1	TRBJ1-2	SDNRDGYT
TRBV6-1	TRBJ1-1	ASSEMGRSDEAF
TRBV15	TRBJ2-5	ATTEGTGQEETQY
TRBV27	TRBJ2-7	ASSLLNGRGYEQY
TRBV2	TRBJ2-3	ARKKGLSTDTQY
TRBV11-3	TRBJ2-3	ASSSRLDDTQY
TRBV6-5	TRBJ2-1	ASSYSTGLAAYNEQF
TRBV4-1	TRBJ1-5	ASSSGGDSNQPQH
TRBV9	TRBJ2-2	ASSVYGGADGELF
TRBV2	TRBJ1-1	ASSHRVVDTEAF
TRBV5-1	TRBJ2-1	ASSLYLAESSYNEQF
TRBV20-1	TRBJ2-5	SARGLGFQETQY
TRBV12-3/TRBV12-4	TRBJ2-5	ASSFNQDEETQY
TRBV29-1	TRBJ2-1	SVNRDGLALLGNEQF
TRBV7-9	TRBJ2-7	ASSLEGLPYYEQY
TRBV6-1	TRBJ1-1	ASGTTGMNTEAF
TRBV6-2/TRBV6-3	TRBJ2-3	ASSYGARTSTDTQY
TRBV13	TRBJ1-1	ASSLGGQEAF
TRBV6-1	TRBJ1-1	ASSIGTGTEAF
TRBV5-4	TRBJ2-1	ASSLEQGVEDEQF
TRBV2	TRBJ2-5	ASTEIGETQY
TRBV20-1	TRBJ1-2	TLGPQTYGYT
TRBV7-9	TRBJ2-5	ASSSSDRMQRGETQY
TRBV5-1	TRBJ2-7	ASSYYTGSYEQY
TRBV6-1	TRBJ1-1	ATQTGEAF
TRBV9	TRBJ2-5	ASSVGGWKETQY
TRBV7-9	TRBJ1-1	ASSLANRGRVNTEAF
TRBV12-5	TRBJ1-5	ASGLVLLQGADIGNQPQH
TRBV2	TRBJ2-7	ASDREYEQY
TRBV4-1	TRBJ2-1	ASSHPTGGNEQF
TRBV12-3/TRBV12-4	TRBJ2-3	ASSSVPSGTDTQY
TRBV7-6	TRBJ2-7	ASSGDRNYEQY
TRBV2	TRBJ2-7	ASSEDTGTYEQY
TRBV6-1	TRBJ2-7	ASRPWTGFYEQY
TRBV5-1	TRBJ2-7	ASSVTGTGNYEQY
TRBV20-1	TRBJ1-6	SARQGQGSSPLH
TRBV4-3	TRBJ2-7	ASSQEGGLTYEQY
TRBV20-1	TRBJ2-7	SARGPQEYEQY
TRBV25-1	TRBJ2-3	ASSEQGDADTQY
TRBV6-5	TRBJ2-7	ASSYVRGYEQY
TRBV7-9	TRBJ2-1	ASSAQGTSAYEQF
TRBV27	TRBJ2-7	ASSFGTGGGEQY
TRBV5-1	TRBJ2-2	ASSLATGGHTITGELF
TRBV4-1	TRBJ2-3	ASSPTRGGGDTQY
TRBV19	TRBJ2-7	ASSKTGTSGRGIYEQY
TRBV27	TRBJ2-5	ASSYSDRSETQY
TRBV6-5	TRBJ2-5	ASSYSTSGRLAETQY
TRBV15	TRBJ2-3	ATSREAPGQGAQY
TRBV15	TRBJ2-1	ATSPGSSYNEQF